These 27 T cell receptor beta chains were sequenced from one sample in a study of blood T cell repertoires in COVID-19. Clones were read by immunoSEQ multiplex PCR, and TCRdb kept only the in-frame ones, dropping some. The sample consists of some 78,000 clones, around 86% of them appearing once. Sequenced: peripheral blood. The receptors here all came from a man between 45 and 60 years old with active or convalescent COVID-19.

This chain joins TRBV19 and TRBJ1-5; 8 positions match TRBD1. Germline CDR1 is LNHDA and CDR2 is SQIVND (reference sequence). CDR3 length: 18 residues. V gave up 2 bases and J gave up 1 base; unmatched junction bases: 10. Written as DNA, the CDR3 is TGTGCCAGTAGTATATTGCGAGGGGACAGGTTCAGCAATCAGCCCCAGCATTTT. Protein sequence: CASSILRGDRFSNQPQHF.

The V gene is TRBV24-1, the J gene TRBJ2-2; 11 bases match TRBD2. After removal of 2 bases from V and 6 bases from J, the junction contained 1 base not matched to a gene. Germline-derived CDR1 and CDR2 are KGHDR and SFDVKD. This CDR3 is 15 amino acids long. CDR3 DNA: TGTGCCACCAGTGATTCACTAGCGGGAGCCGGGGAGCTGTTTTTT. This encodes CATSDSLAGAGELFF.

V usage is TRBV25-1 and J usage is TRBJ2-5; the D gene is possibly TRBD1 (5 bases). V lost 5 bases and J lost 1, with 11 bases in between. Germline-derived CDR1 and CDR2 are MGHDK and SYGVNS. There are 14 residues in the CDR3. The CDR3 nucleotides read TGTGCCAGCAGTCGACAGTCTTTCCAAGAGACCCAGTACTTC. Protein: CASSRQSFQETQYF.

The sample holds one count of this clone. This sequence joins TRBV12-5 and TRBJ2-7; D may be TRBD1 (6 bases). V lost 1 base, J lost 1 base, and 11 bases lay in between. Germline loops: CDR1 LGHNT, CDR2 FRNRAP. This CDR3 has 15 amino acids. CDR3 coding DNA: TGTGCTAGTGGTTTGGAGTATGACAGGTCCTACGAGCAGTACTTC. Translated: CASGLEYDRSYEQYF.

This clone was recorded only once. The chain employs TRBV5-4 and TRBJ2-1; the match to TRBD1 covers 7 bases. The CDR3 contains 15 residues. V gave up 1 base and J gave up 2 bases; unmatched junction bases: 3. Germline V gene sequence: CDR1 SGHNT, CDR2 YYREEE (reference sequence). The DNA for the CDR3 is TGTGCCAGCAGCTTGAGGCAGGGGGCCTACAATGAGCAGTTCTTC. Translating gives CASSLRQGAYNEQFF.

The chain couples TRBV11-2 to TRBJ2-1; 13 bases line up with TRBD2. Germline lookup yields CDR1 SGHAT and CDR2 FQNNGV. Trimming cost V 3 bases and J 5 bases; bases outside gene matches: 1. CDR3 length equals 15 residues. The CDR3 bases are TGTGCCAGCAGCTTGACTAGCGGGGGGAACAATGAGCAGTTCTTC. The encoded protein is CASSLTSGGNNEQFF.

The rearrangement uses TRBV3-1 (or the pseudogene TRBV3-2) and TRBJ2-1; tentative D call: TRBD2 (6 bases). V lost 1 base and J lost 7, with 14 bases in between. Germline values: CDR1 LGHDT, CDR2 YNNKEL (reference sequence). The CDR3 is 15 amino acids. The CDR3 reads CASSQGLVSWNEQFF. The CDR3 DNA is TGTGCCAGCAGCCAAGGACTAGTGAGTTGGAATGAGCAGTTCTTC.

J is TRBJ2-3 and V is TRBV5-4, with 10 bases identical to TRBD2. Germline V gives CDR1 SGHNT, CDR2 YYREEE (reference sequence). The CDR3 loop spans 16 amino acids. The V segment lost 4 bases and the J segment 2 bases; nucleotides outside the gene matches: 7. CDR3 in DNA: TGTGCCAGCAGCGTTATAGCGGGAGGAAACACAGATACGCAGTATTTT. As protein: CASSVIAGGNTDTQYF.

The rearrangement joins TRBV5-6 to TRBJ1-3; the D is unclear. Germline CDR1 and CDR2: SGHDT and YYEEEE. V was shortened by 1 base and J by 0 bases, with 8 bases between the two germline ends. The CDR3 spans 15 residues. CDR3 DNA sequence: TGTGCCAGCAGCTTGTATCTTAACTCTGGAAACACCATATATTTT. Amino acid sequence: CASSLYLNSGNTIYF.

This clone has a single count. This sequence joins TRBV24-1 and TRBJ2-3; TRBD1 agrees at 10 bases. Germline assignment: CDR1 KGHDR and CDR2 SFDVKD. V dropped 7 bases and J dropped 4; count of bases not matched to a gene: 19. The CDR3 sequence is 19 residues long. Here the CDR3 DNA reads TGTGCCACCAGCAATACACTAGCCGGGGGACAGGGGTTATCAGATACGCAGTATTTT. It encodes CATSNTLAGGQGLSDTQYF.

The chain carries TRBV25-1 and TRBJ2-7; tentative D call: TRBD1 (5 bases). The V gene's germline CDR1 is MGHDK and CDR2 SYGVNS. This CDR3 is built from 14 residues. Trimming removed 6 bases at V and 2 bases at J, with 14 bases between. CDR3 residues: CASRDRLWPYEQYF. For the CDR3, the DNA is TGTGCCAGCAGAGACAGACTTTGGCCCTACGAGCAGTACTTC.

The sample holds a few counts of this clone. This sequence joins TRBV5-8 and TRBJ2-7; D is uncertain. Germline V lookup: CDR1 SGHTS, CDR2 YDEGEE. This CDR3 is 14 amino acids long. Trimming removed 3 bases from V and 6 bases from J, with 16 bases in between. CDR3 amino acids: CASSSRWFRAEQYF. The CDR3 DNA reads as TGTGCCAGCAGCTCGCGTTGGTTTCGCGCCGAGCAGTACTTC.

J is TRBJ2-7 and V is TRBV12-5; D unresolved. This CDR3 spans 14 amino acids. With 4 bases removed from V and 3 bases from J, the gap between germline ends came to 13 bases. From germline, CDR1 is LGHNT and CDR2 FRNRAP. CDR3 coding DNA: TGTGCTAGTGGTTCCACTACATGGAACTACGAGCAGTACTTC. Translating it yields CASGSTTWNYEQYF. Using reference TRBV12-5 and TRBJ2-7 for the parts outside the CDR3, the full variable domain is DARVTQTPRHKVTEMGQEVTMRCQPILGHNTVFWYRQTMMQGLELLAYFRNRAPLDDSGMPKDRFSAEMPDATLATLKIQPSEPRDSAVYFCASGSTTWNYEQYFGPGTRLTVT.

This chain uses TRBV6-1 with TRBJ2-1, with TRBD2 identical over 9 bases. V was clipped by 1 base and J by 9 bases; unmatched bases: 13. The CDR3 has 17 residues. The germline V gene has CDR1 MNHNS and CDR2 SASEGT. Written as DNA, the CDR3 is TGTGCCAGCAGTGAAGTTTTCGCACTAGCGGGTCTAGGTGAGCAGTTCTTC. This gives the protein CASSEVFALAGLGEQFF.

V gene TRBV7-2 combines with J gene TRBJ1-2; D remains unclear. CDR3 length: 13 residues. The V gene's germline CDR1 is SGHTA and CDR2 FQGNSA. V was shortened by 3 bases and J by 9 bases, with 14 bases between the two germline ends. CDR3 sequence (DNA): TGTGCCAGCAGCTTGGTGGAGGATACGAGCTACACCTTC. This encodes CASSLVEDTSYTF.

The chain is built from TRBV14 and TRBJ2-5; 8 nucleotides agree with TRBD1. CDR1 is SGHDN and CDR2 is FVKESK in the germline V gene. The CDR3 has 15 amino acids. V trimming: 2 bases; J trimming: 4 bases; junction bases outside the gene matches: 6. CDR3 region: CASSQTSGGAETQYF. The CDR3, as DNA: TGTGCCAGCAGCCAAACCTCAGGGGGCGCAGAGACCCAGTACTTC. Complete variable domain (other parts from reference TRBV14 and TRBJ2-5): EAGVTQFPSHSVIEKGQTVTLRCDPISGHDNLYWYRRVMGKEIKFLLHFVKESKQDESGMPNNRFLAERTGGTYSTLKVQPAELEDSGVYFCASSQTSGGAETQYFGPGTRLLVL.

The rearrangement joins TRBV11-2 to TRBJ1-1; D perhaps matches TRBD1 (5 bases). The V gene's germline CDR1 is SGHAT and CDR2 FQNNGV. This CDR3 is built from 13 residues. V dropped 2 bases and J dropped 3 bases, with 7 bases sitting between them. The CDR3 spells CASSLRGDTEAFF. In nucleotides, the CDR3 is TGTGCCAGCAGCTTAAGGGGTGACACTGAAGCTTTCTTT.

The chain links TRBV30 to TRBJ1-6, with D maybe TRBD1 (6 bases). This CDR3 has 15 amino acids. Germline CDR1 GTSNPN, CDR2 SVGIG (reference sequence). The ends were cut back, 3 bases at V and 7 bases at J, with 16 bases in the middle. For the CDR3, the DNA is TGTGCCTGGAGCGTGGTTTTTGGGACAAATTCACCCCTCCACTTT. This sequence encodes CAWSVVFGTNSPLHF.

This sequence joins TRBV27 and TRBJ2-1, with TRBD2 matching 13 bases. The CDR3 length is 14 residues. Germline CDR1 and CDR2: MNHEY and SMNVEV (reference sequence). The V and J ends lost 6 bases and 7 bases, in that order; junction bases with no gene match: 3. This CDR3 is CASRTSGGSNEQFF. The CDR3 DNA is TGTGCCAGCAGGACTAGCGGGGGGTCTAATGAGCAGTTCTTC.

The rearrangement uses TRBV2 and TRBJ1-1, with a possible D match to TRBD1 (6 bases). This CDR3 has 14 residues. The germline V gene encodes CDR1 SNHLY and CDR2 FYNNEI. V shed 6 bases and J shed 1 base, with 12 bases lying between them. The CDR3 DNA is TGTGCCAGCAGGGGGGGGACAACGAACACTGAAGCTTTCTTT. Its translation is CASRGGTTNTEAFF.

This CDR3 reads CASSFKTGAPNYGYTF. The CDR3 DNA sequence: TGTGCCAGCAGCTTTAAAACAGGGGCCCCTAACTATGGCTACACCTTC. J is TRBJ1-2 and V is TRBV7-2; 7 bases line up with TRBD1. The CDR3 extends over 16 amino acids. Per germline, CDR1 SGHTA and CDR2 FQGNSA. With 3 bases clipped from V and 0 bases from J, the junction kept 7 bases outside the gene matches.

V and J are TRBV30 and TRBJ2-2, with D unclear. The CDR3 is 12 residues long. Germline CDR1 and CDR2: GTSNPN and SVGIG (reference sequence). Trimming pared 4 bases from V and 6 bases from J, leaving 9 bases between. CDR3 sequence reads: CAWTRWAGELFF. DNA for the CDR3: TGTGCCTGGACCAGGTGGGCCGGGGAGCTGTTTTTT.

The genes are TRBV27 and TRBJ2-7; 9 nucleotides match TRBD2. The CDR3 length is 16 residues. Germline V gene data show CDR1 as MNHEY and CDR2 as SMNVEV (reference sequence). The ends lost 6 bases at V and 3 bases at J; junction bases unmatched: 12. The CDR3 DNA follows: TGTGCCAGCAGCCTAGCCGGGACTAGCAGCCACTACGAGCAGTACTTC. This translates into CASSLAGTSSHYEQYF.

This clone was observed a single time. The rearrangement uses TRBV6-5 and TRBJ1-3; TRBD1 matches at 8 bases. The ends lost 4 bases at V and 2 bases at J; junction bases unmatched: 4. This CDR3 is 15 amino acids long. The germline CDR1 and CDR2 sequences are MNHEY and SVGAGI. The CDR3, as DNA: TGTGCCAGCAGTTTAAAGACAGGGGCTGGAAACACCATATATTTT. Protein sequence: CASSLKTGAGNTIYF.

The chain employs TRBV5-4 and TRBJ2-1, with 9 positions matching TRBD2. The V segment lost 0 bases and the J segment 6 bases; nucleotides outside the gene matches: 4. The germline gives CDR1 SGHNT, CDR2 YYREEE (reference sequence). The CDR3 extends over 15 amino acids. CDR3: CASSLVRGGVNEQFF. CDR3 in DNA: TGTGCCAGCAGCTTGGTGCGGGGGGGTGTCAATGAGCAGTTCTTC. The whole variable domain, filled in from reference TRBV5-4 and TRBJ2-1, reads ETGVTQSPTHLIKTRGQQVTLRCSSQSGHNTVSWYQQALGQGPQFIFQYYREEENGRGNFPPRFSGLQFPNYSSELNVNALELDDSALYLCASSLVRGGVNEQFFGPGTRLTVL.

The chain is built from TRBV6-4 and TRBJ2-6; 11 positions agree with TRBD1. The length of the CDR3 is 21 residues. Germline loops: CDR1 MRHNA, CDR2 SNTAGT. Germline trimming cut 2 bases from V and 4 bases from J; bases unmatched to any gene: 16. CDR3 coding DNA: TGTGCCAGCAGTGACACGTCACCGGGACAGGGGGTCCCCCTGGGGGCCAACGTCCTGACTTTC. It codes for CASSDTSPGQGVPLGANVLTF.

The chain is built from TRBV7-9 and TRBJ2-5; D possibly corresponds to TRBD2 (7 bases). Germline V gives CDR1 SEHNR, CDR2 FQNEAQ (reference sequence). The CDR3 loop spans 16 amino acids. Trimming shortened V by 5 bases and J by 2 bases, and 18 bases separated the two germline ends. The CDR3 bases are TGTGCCAGCAGCCCACCTCTGGGGGGGCGACAAGAGACCCAGTACTTC. This translates into CASSPPLGGRQETQYF.